Following are 12 T cell receptor beta chains from one sample sequenced in a study of T cells after yellow fever vaccination. TCRdb called the 5' RACE reads again in MiXCR, with one record for every CDR3 protein. The data hold around 550,000 distinct CDR3 sequences, with 19% observed a single time. Sequenced here: PBMCs, sampled 15 days after the yellow fever booster vaccination. Receptor source: a man in his thirties or forties who received the YFV17D yellow fever vaccine.

This clonotype showed up just a few times. This chain joins TRBV20-1 and TRBJ2-2; D possibly corresponds to TRBD2 (5 bases). Trimming removed 6 bases at V and 4 bases at J, with 9 bases between. Germline CDR1 is DFQATT and CDR2 is SNEGSKA (reference sequence). The length of the CDR3 is 12 residues. The CDR3 here is CSADGGTGELFF. DNA of the CDR3: TGCAGTGCCGACGGAGGCACCGGGGAGCTGTTTTTT.

This chain uses TRBV6-1 with TRBJ2-7; TRBD2 matches at 14 bases. CDR1 and CDR2 (germline): MNHNS, SASEGT. V gave up 5 bases and J gave up 2 bases; unmatched junction bases: 8. The CDR3 loop spans 17 amino acids. The CDR3, as DNA: TGTGCCAGCAGTACCGGACTAGCGGGAGGAGGGACCTACGAGCAGTACTTC. Translating gives CASSTGLAGGGTYEQYF.

In its sample, this clonotype was seen a few times. The chain has TRBV13 and TRBJ2-3; 9 bases are a match to TRBD1. The CDR3 length is 16 residues. Trimming cost V 5 bases and J 6 bases; bases outside gene matches: 12. Germline V gives CDR1 PRHDT, CDR2 FYEKMQ (reference sequence). This CDR3 reads CASSPPTNRGRDTQYF. As DNA, the CDR3 is TGTGCCAGCAGCCCACCAACTAACAGGGGGCGGGATACGCAGTATTTT.

This clonotype was counted ten times or more. This chain links TRBV28 with TRBJ1-4; D is ambiguous. Trimming stripped 3 bases from V and 2 bases from J, with 7 bases between. The CDR3 length is 14 residues. Germline CDR1 MDHEN, CDR2 SYDVKM. CDR3 residues: CASSFSVTNEKLFF. CDR3 sequence (DNA): TGTGCCAGCAGTTTTTCGGTGACTAATGAAAAACTGTTTTTT.

This chain uses TRBV20-1 with TRBJ2-1, with D unresolved. This CDR3 is built from 16 residues. Germline V gives CDR1 DFQATT, CDR2 SNEGSKA (reference sequence). The ends were cut back, 4 bases at V and 6 bases at J, with 22 bases in the middle. The CDR3: CSAKVGVSWASNEQFF. The CDR3 DNA reads as TGCAGTGCTAAGGTTGGGGTCAGTTGGGCATCCAATGAGCAGTTCTTC.

This clonotype was counted only a few times. The J gene is TRBJ2-5, the V gene TRBV28; D unclear. The CDR3 is 15 amino acids. CDR1 is MDHEN and CDR2 is SYDVKM in the germline V gene. Trimming stripped 1 base from V and 5 bases from J, with 14 bases between. Here the CDR3 DNA reads TGTGCCAGCAGTTTATTTTATTCCCTTCTGGAGACCCAGTACTTC. It translates to CASSLFYSLLETQYF.

Turning to this clonotype: A much larger clone lies a single base off, so this may be a read error. This chain joins TRBV11-2 and TRBJ2-7; D is unresolved. The CDR3 covers 16 residues. Germline V CDR1 and CDR2: SGHAT, FQNNGV. V lost 1 base and J lost 4, with 17 bases in between. The chain's CDR3 is CASSLVVEGPAYEQYF. The CDR3 coding sequence is TGTGCCAGCAGCTTAGTAGTTGAAGGTCCGGCTTACGAGCAGTACTTC.

The chain couples TRBV29-1 to TRBJ2-7, with 8 bases that match TRBD1. Germline V lookup: CDR1 SQVTM, CDR2 ANQGSEA. There are 15 residues in the CDR3. V dropped 6 bases and J dropped 0; count of bases not matched to a gene: 10. CDR3 in amino acids: CSVVLGQESSYEQYF. CDR3 coding DNA: TGCAGCGTCGTCCTGGGACAGGAAAGCTCCTACGAGCAGTACTTC.

This clonotype has only a few counts. V gene TRBV7-2 combines with J gene TRBJ2-3, with 12 bases lining up with TRBD2. Germline-derived CDR1 and CDR2 are SGHTA and FQGNSA. V lost 1 base and J lost 5; bases outside the gene matches: 4. The CDR3 has 16 residues. The CDR3 coding sequence is TGTGCCAGCAGCTTAGGGCTAGCGGGAGGGAAAGATACGCAGTATTTT. Protein: CASSLGLAGGKDTQYF.

This clonotype was recorded a few times. The CDR3 DNA follows: TGTGCCAGCAGAGGCCGGGATGAATTCAGCTACACCTTC. Amino acid sequence: CASRGRDEFSYTF. The V gene is TRBV12-3 or TRBV12-4, the J gene TRBJ1-2, with unresolved D. Trimming left V 6 bases short and J 9 bases short, with 17 bases between. The CDR3 spans 13 residues.

This chain connects TRBV5-1 to TRBJ2-1, with TRBD2 matching over 10 bases. The CDR3 is made up of 16 amino acids. V lost 0 bases and J lost 8; bases outside the gene matches: 8. CDR1 is SGHRS, CDR2 YFSETQ, per germline. For the CDR3, the DNA is TGCGCCAGCAGCTTGGCCATTTCTAGCGGGGGCGATGAGCAGTTCTTC. This gives the protein CASSLAISSGGDEQFF.

This clonotype occurred a few times. This rearrangement joins TRBV2 to TRBJ2-1; D possibly matches TRBD1 or TRBD2 (5 bases each). V lost 3 bases to trimming and J lost 11 bases, with 26 bases between them. Germline-derived CDR1 and CDR2 are SNHLY and FYNNEI. This CDR3 is built from 17 residues. The CDR3 region is CASSDWGKVVHPEKQFF. The CDR3 DNA sequence: TGTGCCAGCAGTGATTGGGGGAAAGTGGTCCACCCCGAAAAGCAGTTCTTC.